The 30 T cell receptor beta chains given below trace back to one sample, sequenced in a study of OX40 agonist ivuxolimab in advanced cancers. Library method: the immunoSEQ multiplex PCR assay. In TCRdb, the immuneACCESS table is reduced to in-frame sequences with V and J assigned. These tables do not hold every clone; where another copy was compared, an unresolved V gene accounts for under half, and the others remain unexplained. In this sample the table shows fewer than 65,000 clones, roughly nine tenths of which occur a single time. The ten top clones hold 0.3% to 0.45% of the sample. Sequenced here: CD4+ or CD8+ T cells sorted from blood, sampled in a trial of the OX40 agonist ivuxolimab. The source is an adult with an advanced solid tumor such as melanoma, head and neck, liver or kidney cancer.

V gene TRBV5-1 combines with J gene TRBJ2-1, with TRBD2 matching over 11 bases. This CDR3 is 16 amino acids long. Trimming cost V 0 bases and J 8 bases; bases outside gene matches: 7. CDR1 SGHRS and CDR2 YFSETQ come from the germline V gene. The CDR3 sequence: CASSLGLAGGGDEQFF. CDR3 bases: TGCGCCAGCAGCTTGGGTCTAGCGGGGGGTGGGGATGAGCAGTTCTTC. The full variable domain, with the rest looked up from reference TRBV5-1 and TRBJ2-1, is KAGVTQTPRYLIKTRGQQVTLSCSPISGHRSVSWYQQTPGQGLQFLFEYFSETQRNKGNFPGRFSGRQFSNSRSEMNVSTLELGDSALYLCASSLGLAGGGDEQFFGPGTRLTVL.

The chain carries TRBV4-1 and TRBJ2-7; 7 bases map to TRBD1. Per germline, CDR1 MGHRA and CDR2 YSYEKL. V dropped 0 bases and J dropped 2; count of bases not matched to a gene: 7. This CDR3 is built from 16 residues. CDR3 DNA sequence: TGCGCCAGCAGCCAAGATCTTTGGACAGGAACCTACGAGCAGTACTTC. It encodes CASSQDLWTGTYEQYF.

The chain has TRBV9 and TRBJ1-3; possible D gene TRBD1, 5 bases. This CDR3 is built from 14 residues. The ends were cut back, 0 bases at V and 4 bases at J, with 8 bases in the middle. CDR1 SGDLS and CDR2 YYNGEE come from the germline V gene. The chain's CDR3 is CASSVARGGNTIYF. CDR3 DNA: TGTGCCAGCAGCGTAGCGAGGGGCGGAAACACCATATATTTT.

The V and J genes are TRBV18 and TRBJ2-5, with 11 bases lining up with TRBD1. The J call is in doubt because the DNA end fits TRBJ2-7 better. The CDR3 has 14 amino acids. The V gene's germline CDR1 is KGHSH and CDR2 LQKENI. The CDR3 region has the DNA TGTGCCAGCTCACCGCGGGACAGGGGGAACGAGCAGTACTTC. Residues: CASSPRDRGNEQYF.

This clone was picked up one time. The chain has TRBV4-1 and TRBJ2-3; D is unresolved. V was cut by 2 bases and J by 1 base, with 10 bases left in between. Germline loops: CDR1 MGHRA, CDR2 YSYEKL. CDR3 length equals 15 residues. The CDR3 here is CASSQTVEGTDTQYF. For the CDR3, the DNA is TGCGCCAGCAGCCAAACCGTTGAAGGCACAGATACGCAGTATTTT.

The chain carries TRBV5-8 and TRBJ1-2, with a weak D call TRBD1 (6 bases). The germline CDR1 and CDR2 sequences are SGHTS and YDEGEE. The CDR3 contains 14 residues. V was cut by 5 bases and J by 3 bases, with 14 bases left in between. This CDR3 reads CASRELRGDYGYTF. In DNA form, the CDR3 reads TGTGCCAGCAGAGAACTCAGGGGAGACTATGGCTACACCTTC.

This sequence joins TRBV9 and TRBJ1-4; tentative D call: TRBD1 (6 bases). This CDR3 has 17 residues. Germline V lookup: CDR1 SGDLS, CDR2 YYNGEE. Trimming pared 4 bases from V and 1 base from J, leaving 17 bases between. The CDR3 bases are TGTGCCAGCAGCACAAGAGATAGGACAGTAACTAATGAAAAACTGTTTTTT. This gives the protein CASSTRDRTVTNEKLFF.

The rearrangement links TRBV4-1 to TRBJ1-2; 8 bases match TRBD1. The CDR3 is made up of 14 amino acids. The V gene's germline CDR1 is MGHRA and CDR2 YSYEKL. V dropped 8 bases and J dropped 0; count of bases not matched to a gene: 5. CDR3 in amino acids: CASFGQGSNYGYTF. The DNA for the CDR3 is TGCGCCAGCTTCGGACAGGGTTCTAACTATGGCTACACCTTC.

This chain links TRBV6-1 with TRBJ2-5; 9 bases line up with TRBD1. Trimming at V came to 5 bases and at J to 5 bases, leaving 9 bases not matched to a gene. Germline V gene sequence: CDR1 MNHNS, CDR2 SASEGT. The CDR3 length is 15 residues. CDR3 sequence reads: CASSHRDRVEETQYF. CDR3 in DNA: TGTGCCAGCAGTCACCGGGACAGGGTTGAGGAGACCCAGTACTTC.

The J gene is TRBJ2-3, the V gene TRBV4-3; tentative D call: TRBD2 (7 bases). V lost 1 base, J lost 4 bases, and 15 bases lay in between. This CDR3 has 16 residues. Germline V gene sequence: CDR1 LGHNA, CDR2 YSLEER. This CDR3 is CASSQVGGATADTQYF. Written as DNA, the CDR3 is TGCGCCAGCAGCCAAGTGGGGGGGGCCACAGCAGATACGCAGTATTTT.

The chain combines TRBV6-5 with TRBJ2-1; no firm D call. In germline, CDR1 is MNHEY, CDR2 SVGAGI. The V and J ends lost 0 bases and 4 bases respectively, with 4 bases between them. CDR3 length: 13 residues. CDR3 residues: CASSYSGYNEQFF. CDR3 nucleotide sequence: TGTGCCAGCAGTTACTCCGGTTACAATGAGCAGTTCTTC.

This clone was counted a single time. The chain is built from TRBV5-8 and TRBJ1-4, with a possible D match to TRBD1 (5 bases). The V gene lost 3 bases and the J gene lost 2 bases, with 11 bases spanning the gap. This CDR3 has 15 residues. CDR1 and CDR2 from the germline V gene are SGHTS and YDEGEE. In nucleotides, the CDR3 is TGTGCCAGCAGCTGGGGGACGGAGACTAATGAAAAACTGTTTTTT. Translation gives CASSWGTETNEKLFF.

CDR3 nucleotide sequence: TGCAGCGCCCAAGTCCCAGATACGCAGTATTTT. This gives the protein CSAQVPDTQYF. The chain couples TRBV29-1 to TRBJ2-3; D gene uncertain. Germline V gene sequence: CDR1 SQVTM, CDR2 ANQGSEA. The V end lost 7 bases, the J end lost 4 bases, and 9 bases lay between the germline ends. The length of the CDR3 is 11 residues.

The genes are TRBV5-1 and TRBJ2-1; 16 nucleotides agree with TRBD2. The CDR3 length is 18 residues. CDR1 is SGHRS, CDR2 YFSETQ, per germline. With V trimmed by 3 bases and J by 8 bases, 11 bases remained unmatched. The CDR3 nucleotides read TGCGCCAGCAGCTATCGAACGGGGACTAGCGGGGGGGCCCATGAGCAGTTCTTC. Amino acid sequence: CASSYRTGTSGGAHEQFF.

The CDR3 bases are TGTGCCAGCAGCGGCCGGGACAGGGGGCTTAGGTACGGAAACACCATATATTTT. Translation: CASSGRDRGLRYGNTIYF. The rearrangement links TRBV9 to TRBJ1-3; 12 bases align to TRBD1. The CDR3 has 18 amino acids. Trimming removed 3 bases from V and 4 bases from J; junction bases left unmatched: 11. The germline V gene has CDR1 SGDLS and CDR2 YYNGEE.

The chain employs TRBV9 and TRBJ1-2, with a tentative D call TRBD1 (5 bases). The CDR3 length is 14 residues. CDR1 is SGDLS, CDR2 YYNGEE, per germline. V lost 4 bases and J lost 8, with 18 bases in between. The CDR3 here is CASSRRTGLMGYTF. The CDR3 DNA reads TGTGCCAGCAGCCGCCGGACGGGGCTGATGGGCTACACCTTC.

The chain couples TRBV5-1 to TRBJ1-5, with 9 bases that match TRBD1. This CDR3 contains 16 residues. Germline values: CDR1 SGHRS, CDR2 YFSETQ. V shed 3 bases, J shed 1 base, and the junction held 5 bases outside the gene matches. The CDR3 coding sequence is TGCGCCAGCAGCTCGGGACAGGGTGGAAGCAATCAGCCCCAGCATTTT. The encoded protein is CASSSGQGGSNQPQHF.

The chain combines TRBV10-3 with TRBJ1-4; 10 bases line up with TRBD1. The V gene end was trimmed by 3 bases and the J gene end by 8 bases; junction bases not matched to a gene: 6. The CDR3 contains 15 residues. Germline CDR1 and CDR2: ENHRY and SYGVKD. The CDR3 loop reads CAISDIRQGAEKLFF. As DNA, the CDR3 is TGTGCCATCAGTGACATTCGACAGGGGGCGGAAAAACTGTTTTTT.

The chain recombines TRBV6-5 with TRBJ2-1; either TRBD1 or TRBD2 may fit D (6 bases each). V lost 2 bases, J lost 4 bases, and 15 bases lay in between. Looked up from germline, CDR1 is MNHEY and CDR2 is SVGAGI. CDR3 length equals 16 residues. This chain's CDR3 is CASSYPGAGQYNEQFF. CDR3 in DNA: TGTGCCAGCAGTTACCCCGGGGCGGGACAATACAATGAGCAGTTCTTC.

The chain carries TRBV7-2 and TRBJ2-7; D ambiguous. The CDR3 is 15 residues long. CDR1 SGHTA and CDR2 FQGNSA come from the germline V gene. V was cut by 6 bases and J by 2 bases, with 17 bases left in between. DNA of the CDR3: TGTGCCAGCAGGTCCACGCCAGGCTCAACCTACGAGCAGTACTTC. This sequence encodes CASRSTPGSTYEQYF.

The chain has TRBV9 and TRBJ1-1; D not certain. The CDR3 runs to 16 residues. The germline CDR1 and CDR2 sequences are SGDLS and YYNGEE. Trimming stripped 0 bases from V and 1 base from J, with 13 bases between. The CDR3 DNA reads TGTGCCAGCAGCGTAGGAATTTCCGTCGGGAACACTGAAGCTTTCTTT. Translating gives CASSVGISVGNTEAFF.

CDR3 sequence reads: CASSLGMWAGGSSYEQYF. CDR3 DNA: TGTGCCAGCAGTTTGGGGATGTGGGCGGGGGGTTCCTCCTACGAGCAGTACTTC. V gene TRBV2 combines with J gene TRBJ2-7; 8 bases agree with TRBD2. The CDR3 loop spans 18 amino acids. Unmatched junction bases numbered 15, after V lost 5 bases and J lost 0 bases. Germline V CDR1 and CDR2: SNHLY, FYNNEI.

The chain couples TRBV7-8 to TRBJ1-2; D ambiguous. Trimming removed 3 bases at V and 2 bases at J, with 10 bases between. This CDR3 region has 14 residues. CDR1 and CDR2 from the germline V gene are SGHVS and FQNEAQ. Here the CDR3 DNA reads TGTGCCAGCAGCTTGGTGGGGTCAAACTATGGCTACACCTTC. This gives the protein CASSLVGSNYGYTF.

The CDR3: CASTYSTDTQYF. In nucleotides, the CDR3 is TGTGCCAGCACATATAGCACAGATACGCAGTATTTT. J is TRBJ2-3 and V is TRBV6-1, with unresolved D. The CDR3 contains 12 residues. With 7 bases removed from V and 0 bases from J, the gap between germline ends came to 5 bases. CDR1 and CDR2 (germline): MNHNS, SASEGT.

The chain employs TRBV6-1 and TRBJ1-5; D is undetermined. The length of the CDR3 is 15 residues. The V end lost 3 bases, the J end lost 8 bases, and 17 bases lay between the germline ends. The germline V gene encodes CDR1 MNHNS and CDR2 SASEGT. The CDR3 bases are TGTGCCAGCAGTGAGCAAGGAACTTTTCGGGAGCCCCAGCATTTT. It translates to CASSEQGTFREPQHF.

V is TRBV6-1 and J is TRBJ2-2; D tentatively reads TRBD1 or TRBD2 (5 bases each). Germline CDR1 and CDR2: MNHNS and SASEGT. V lost 2 bases and J lost 1, with 11 bases in between. This CDR3 is 16 amino acids long. The CDR3 DNA reads TGTGCCAGCAGTGAATTGGGTGGGGGGAACACCGGGGAGCTGTTTTTT. Translated: CASSELGGGNTGELFF.

This rearrangement joins TRBV30 to TRBJ1-3, with D hard to call. Between the trimmed V and J ends, which lost 0 bases and 0 bases, there was a span of 6 bases. Germline loops: CDR1 GTSNPN, CDR2 SVGIG (reference sequence). The CDR3 loop spans 14 amino acids. The CDR3 protein is CAWSVTLSGNTIYF. CDR3 coding DNA: TGTGCCTGGAGTGTGACCCTCTCTGGAAACACCATATATTTT.

The table lists this clone with a few counts. This rearrangement joins TRBV2 to TRBJ1-6; 7 bases match TRBD1. Trimming took 6 bases from V and 2 from J; bases not matched to a gene: 10. Germline CDR1 SNHLY, CDR2 FYNNEI. This CDR3 spans 17 amino acids. The chain's CDR3 is CASRGLDRSTYNSPLHF. The CDR3 DNA reads as TGTGCCAGCAGAGGGCTGGACAGGTCCACCTATAATTCACCCCTCCACTTT.

Written as DNA, the CDR3 is TGCGCCAGCAGTGGATCAGGGTCGACCTCTGGCTACACCTTC. It yields the protein CASSGSGSTSGYTF. This chain uses TRBV10-1 with TRBJ1-2; D might be TRBD1 (5 bases). The CDR3 runs to 14 residues. V lost 4 bases, J lost 7 bases, and 16 bases lay in between. From germline, CDR1 is WNHNN and CDR2 SYGVQD (reference sequence).

This rearrangement joins TRBV7-8 to TRBJ2-5; D gene ambiguous. Trimming took 5 bases from V and 5 from J, leaving 24 bases between them. Germline CDR1 SGHVS, CDR2 FQNEAQ. The CDR3 covers 17 residues. CDR3: CASSPSTGRLSEETQYF. In DNA form, the CDR3 reads TGTGCCAGCAGCCCCTCCACGGGTCGGTTGTCGGAGGAGACCCAGTACTTC.